These 30 T cell receptor beta chains were sequenced from one sample in a study of OX40 agonist ivuxolimab in advanced cancers. Using immunoSEQ multiplex PCR, the repertoire was profiled, and TCRdb retains in-frame clones only, with some absent. The data contain tens of thousands of clones, 88% of them seen just once; the ten biggest clones take up 2.5% to 3.5%. The sequencing used CD4+ or CD8+ T cells sorted from blood, collected in a trial of the OX40 agonist ivuxolimab. Receptor source: an adult with an advanced solid tumor such as melanoma, head and neck, liver or kidney cancer.

The chain uses TRBV11-3 and TRBJ2-1, with 12 bases aligning to TRBD2. This CDR3 has 17 amino acids. Per germline, CDR1 SGHNT and CDR2 YENEEA. V gave up 0 bases and J gave up 7 bases; unmatched junction bases: 7. CDR3 region: CASSLDGEGTSGNEQFF. The CDR3 DNA reads as TGTGCCAGCAGCTTAGATGGTGAAGGGACTAGCGGGAATGAGCAGTTCTTC.

The chain links TRBV2 to TRBJ2-1; 7 bases match TRBD2. The CDR3 is 14 residues long. The germline V gene has CDR1 SNHLY and CDR2 FYNNEI. J was trimmed by 6 bases and V by 7 bases; bases with no gene match: 9. DNA for the CDR3: TGTGCCAGCAACCGGGCGGGAGCCCTCAATGAGCAGTTCTTC. This sequence encodes CASNRAGALNEQFF. Using reference TRBV2 and TRBJ2-1 for the parts outside the CDR3, the full variable domain is EPEVTQTPSHQVTQMGQEVILRCVPISNHLYFYWYRQILGQKVEFLVSFYNNEISEKSEIFDDQFSVERPDGSNFTLKIRSTKLEDSAMYFCASNRAGALNEQFFGPGTRLTVL.

This chain uses TRBV2 with TRBJ2-5; D gene unclear. The CDR3 is 12 amino acids. V was pared by 4 bases and J by 5 bases, with 8 bases between. Germline CDR1 is SNHLY and CDR2 is FYNNEI. This chain's CDR3 is CASSALEETQYF. DNA of the CDR3: TGTGCCAGCAGTGCGCTAGAGGAGACCCAGTACTTC.

The genes are TRBV5-1 and TRBJ2-5, with D unclear. The V gene's germline CDR1 is SGHRS and CDR2 YFSETQ. This CDR3 comprises 14 residues. V was clipped by 0 bases and J by 6 bases, with 12 bases between them. CDR3 amino acids: CASSLVPGSKTQYF. For the CDR3, the DNA is TGCGCCAGCAGCTTGGTGCCGGGCTCGAAGACCCAGTACTTC.

This clone was observed a single time. The chain joins TRBV15 to TRBJ1-1; D remains ambiguous. Trimming left V 3 bases short and J 3 bases short, with 8 bases between. The CDR3 has 13 residues. Germline values: CDR1 LNHNV, CDR2 YYDKDF (reference sequence). CDR3 sequence (DNA): TGTGCCACCAGCAGTGTCGGGGACACTGAAGCTTTCTTT. Its protein is CATSSVGDTEAFF.

In regard to this clone: One junction end disagrees with the germline gene, perhaps due to a read error. The CDR3 sequence is CVSSSACQETQYF. The CDR3 DNA reads TGTGTCAGCAGCTCAGCGTGCCAAGAGACCCAGTACTTC. The chain couples TRBV7-3 to TRBJ2-5, with unresolved D. CDR1 is SGHTA, CDR2 FQGTGA, per germline. This CDR3 has 13 residues.

This chain connects TRBV7-9 to TRBJ1-5, with 7 bases matching TRBD1. The CDR3 covers 17 residues. The germline gives CDR1 SEHNR, CDR2 FQNEAQ (reference sequence). Trimming removed 1 base from V and 4 bases from J; junction bases left unmatched: 10. CDR3 DNA: TGTGCCAGCAGCTTAGGGGAGGGGGCAGGGGTGAATCAGCCCCAGCATTTT. It yields the protein CASSLGEGAGVNQPQHF.

V is TRBV7-9 and J is TRBJ2-6; 7 bases are a match to TRBD1. Germline loops: CDR1 SEHNR, CDR2 FQNEAQ (reference sequence). V was clipped by 1 base and J by 8 bases; unmatched bases: 14. This CDR3 is 18 amino acids long. CDR3 sequence reads: CASSLVRTGRKGSNVLTF. CDR3 coding DNA: TGTGCCAGCAGCTTAGTTCGGACAGGTAGGAAAGGGTCCAACGTCCTGACTTTC.

The V and J genes are TRBV5-1 and TRBJ2-7, with 14 bases fitting TRBD2. Germline lookup yields CDR1 SGHRS and CDR2 YFSETQ. The CDR3 runs 16 residues. The V gene end was trimmed by 4 bases and the J gene end by 9 bases; junction bases not matched to a gene: 12. The CDR3 region has the DNA TGCGCCAGCAGCACTGGGACTAGCGGGAGCCAATTGGGGCAGTACTTC. Translation: CASSTGTSGSQLGQYF.

This chain links TRBV16 with TRBJ1-1; TRBD1 is a possible D gene (6 bases). Deletions cut 5 bases from V and 4 bases from J, with 14 bases between. Germline assignment: CDR1 KGHSY and CDR2 FQNENV. The CDR3 runs 14 residues. The CDR3 DNA follows: TGTGCCAGCAGCGGCCCAGGGGTGGGCACTGAAGCTTTCTTT. Encoded protein: CASSGPGVGTEAFF. The complete variable domain, with remaining parts taken from reference TRBV16 and TRBJ1-1, reads GEEVAQTPKHLVRGEGQKAKLYCAPIKGHSYVFWYQQVLKNEFKFLISFQNENVFDETGMPKERFSAKCLPNSPCSLEIQATKLEDSAVYFCASSGPGVGTEAFFGQGTRLTVV.

This clone appeared once. The J gene is TRBJ1-3, the V gene TRBV6-5; D gene unclear. CDR3 size: 11 residues. Germline V gives CDR1 MNHEY, CDR2 SVGAGI. Trimming removed 6 bases from V and 4 bases from J, with 4 bases in between. Here the CDR3 reads CASSLGNTIYF. CDR3 in DNA: TGTGCCAGCAGCTTGGGAAACACCATATATTTT.

The rearrangement uses TRBV4-2 and TRBJ2-3; D remains unclear. Trimming took off 5 bases at V and 5 bases at J, with 8 bases between the two ends. Looked up from germline, CDR1 is LGHNA and CDR2 is YNFKEQ. The CDR3 is 12 amino acids. The CDR3 DNA follows: TGTGCCAGCAGCACCGACGGAGATACGCAGTATTTT. Translated: CASSTDGDTQYF.

The chain carries TRBV6-1 and TRBJ1-3; TRBD1 aligns across 12 bases. From germline, CDR1 is MNHNS and CDR2 SASEGT. Trimming cost V 4 bases and J 2 bases; bases outside gene matches: 9. The CDR3 is 18 residues long. DNA of the CDR3: TGTGCCAGCAGTGTAGCGGGACAGGGGGCTGGGGCTGGAAACACCATATATTTT. This codes for CASSVAGQGAGAGNTIYF.

The rearrangement uses TRBV5-4 and TRBJ1-6; 8 bases match TRBD1. The CDR3 has 15 residues. CDR1 and CDR2 (germline): SGHNT, YYREEE (reference sequence). Trimming removed 0 bases from V and 9 bases from J; junction bases left unmatched: 5. The chain's CDR3 is CASSLETGDGSPLHF. CDR3 coding DNA: TGTGCCAGCAGCTTGGAGACAGGGGATGGTTCACCCCTCCACTTT.

V and J are TRBV6-5 and TRBJ1-5, with no clear D. V was pared by 8 bases and J by 6 bases, with 11 bases between. The CDR3 length is 12 residues. Looked up from germline, CDR1 is MNHEY and CDR2 is SVGAGI. CDR3 sequence (DNA): TGTGCCAGCGGATTTTATCGTCAGCCCCAGCATTTT. It encodes CASGFYRQPQHF.

This chain's CDR3 is CASSIYVDSNQPQHF. As DNA, the CDR3 is TGTGCCAGTAGTATTTATGTGGATAGCAATCAGCCCCAGCATTTT. The chain carries TRBV19 and TRBJ1-5; D gene unclear. V was cut by 3 bases and J by 0 bases, with 9 bases left in between. Germline CDR1 and CDR2: LNHDA and SQIVND (reference sequence). The CDR3 is made up of 15 amino acids.

This rearrangement joins TRBV27 to TRBJ1-1; no reliable D call. Trimming removed 4 bases from V and 0 bases from J, with 12 bases in between. Germline V CDR1 and CDR2: MNHEY, SMNVEV (reference sequence). The CDR3 totals 15 residues. The CDR3 region is CASSSLTAMNTEAFF. CDR3 sequence (DNA): TGTGCCAGCAGTTCCCTTACCGCGATGAACACTGAAGCTTTCTTT.

CDR3 bases: TGTGCCAGCAGTCCCCCCCGAAGAAAGGTAGGGAATCAGCCCCAGCATTTT. Translation: CASSPPRRKVGNQPQHF. This sequence joins TRBV28 and TRBJ1-5; D not resolved. Looked up from germline, CDR1 is MDHEN and CDR2 is SYDVKM. Trimming left V 5 bases short and J 4 bases short, with 21 bases between. The CDR3 sequence is 17 residues long.

The CDR3 DNA sequence: TGTGCCAGCAGTTTGACAGGGGGCGGGAATCAGCCCCAGCATTTT. Translation gives CASSLTGGGNQPQHF. V and J are TRBV11-2 and TRBJ1-5; 10 bases align to TRBD1. Germline CDR1 SGHAT, CDR2 FQNNGV. J was trimmed by 4 bases and V by 6 bases; bases with no gene match: 6. This CDR3 spans 15 amino acids. Supplemented by reference TRBV11-2 and TRBJ1-5, the full variable domain reads EAGVAQSPRYKIIEKRQSVAFWCNPISGHATLYWYQQILGQGPKLLIQFQNNGVVDDSQLPKDRFSAERLKGVDSTLKIQPAKLEDSAVYLCASSLTGGGNQPQHFGDGTRLSIL.

This rearrangement joins TRBV2 to TRBJ1-4; TRBD1 matches at 7 bases. From germline, CDR1 is SNHLY and CDR2 FYNNEI. The CDR3 extends over 14 amino acids. Trimming took 5 bases from V and 6 from J; bases not matched to a gene: 6. The CDR3 here is CASSPGRGYEKLFF. The CDR3 nucleotides are TGTGCCAGCAGTCCCGGCAGGGGGTATGAAAAACTGTTTTTT.

The gene calls are TRBV27 and TRBJ1-4, with 7 bases that match TRBD1. V trimming: 5 bases; J trimming: 8 bases; junction bases outside the gene matches: 14. The CDR3 runs 16 residues. Germline CDR1 and CDR2: MNHEY and SMNVEV (reference sequence). CDR3 in DNA: TGTGCCAGCAGTAAGGGGGCTATAGAGGTGGGGGAAAAACTGTTTTTT. This gives the protein CASSKGAIEVGEKLFF.

The chain employs TRBV5-1 and TRBJ2-5; 7 bases fit TRBD1. Germline V gene sequence: CDR1 SGHRS, CDR2 YFSETQ. Trimming at V came to 7 bases and at J to 5 bases, leaving 11 bases not matched to a gene. This CDR3 has 14 residues. CDR3 loop: CASSDDRASETQYF. For the CDR3, the DNA is TGCGCCAGCTCCGACGACAGGGCAAGCGAGACCCAGTACTTC. Combining the CDR3 with reference TRBV5-1 and TRBJ2-5 gives the whole variable domain KAGVTQTPRYLIKTRGQQVTLSCSPISGHRSVSWYQQTPGQGLQFLFEYFSETQRNKGNFPGRFSGRQFSNSRSEMNVSTLELGDSALYLCASSDDRASETQYFGPGTRLLVL.

This clone appeared a few times. This chain's CDR3 is CASSQTGDYGYTF. The CDR3 DNA reads TGTGCCAGCAGCCAGACAGGGGACTATGGCTACACCTTC. The J gene is TRBJ1-2, the V gene TRBV4-2, with 8 bases lining up with TRBD1. The CDR3 runs to 13 residues. Looked up from germline, CDR1 is LGHNA and CDR2 is YNFKEQ. V gave up 3 bases and J gave up 3 bases; unmatched junction bases: 0.

V and J are TRBV30 and TRBJ2-7, with TRBD2 matching over 11 bases. V shed 0 bases and J 2 bases; nucleotides not matched to a gene: 6. There are 16 residues in the CDR3. CDR1 and CDR2 (germline): GTSNPN, SVGIG (reference sequence). The CDR3 DNA reads as TGTGCCTGGAGTGTACTTACTAGCGGGGGCCCCTACGAGCAGTACTTC. Translated: CAWSVLTSGGPYEQYF.

The V call is TRBV2, the J call TRBJ2-3; D not resolved. With 0 bases removed from V and 3 bases from J, the gap between germline ends came to 10 bases. Per germline, CDR1 SNHLY and CDR2 FYNNEI. CDR3 length equals 15 residues. The CDR3 here is CASSEAGKLTDTQYF. CDR3 bases: TGTGCCAGCAGTGAAGCAGGGAAACTTACAGATACGCAGTATTTT.

This chain connects TRBV11-3 to TRBJ2-1, with D unclear. Trimming stripped 0 bases from V and 11 bases from J, with 8 bases between. CDR3 length: 12 amino acids. Looked up from germline, CDR1 is SGHNT and CDR2 is YENEEA. CDR3 sequence (DNA): TGTGCCAGCAGCTTAGATCTCCGGAAGCAGTTCTTC. Translation gives CASSLDLRKQFF.

The chain recombines TRBV12-2 with TRBJ1-1; the D call TRBD1 from the table was never checked on the DNA. TRBV12-2 is a pseudogene locus. CDR3 length equals 14 residues. CDR3 loop: CASHHTGVNTEAFF. The CDR3 DNA follows: TGTGCAAGTCACCATACAGGGGTGAACACTGAAGCTTTCTTT.

V is TRBV28 and J is TRBJ1-1; TRBD1 might be the D (6 bases). The CDR3 totals 15 residues. The germline gives CDR1 MDHEN, CDR2 SYDVKM. V was cut by 2 bases and J by 1 base, with 11 bases left in between. In DNA form, the CDR3 reads TGTGCCAGCAGTTTACTGTCGACAGGGAACACTGAAGCTTTCTTT. As protein: CASSLLSTGNTEAFF.

The table lists this clone with a few counts. This rearrangement joins TRBV28 to TRBJ2-3; D perhaps matches TRBD2 (6 bases). V lost 6 bases and J 1 base, leaving 14 bases between the germline ends. The CDR3 extends over 15 amino acids. Germline loops: CDR1 MDHEN, CDR2 SYDVKM. CDR3 DNA sequence: TGTGCCAGCAGCAACCCCGGGACTCGCACAGATACGCAGTATTTT. This encodes CASSNPGTRTDTQYF.

This clone was counted only a few times. This rearrangement joins TRBV5-6 to TRBJ1-1; TRBD1 matches at 10 bases. CDR1 SGHDT and CDR2 YYEEEE come from the germline V gene. This CDR3 contains 15 residues. Germline trimming cut 2 bases from V and 5 bases from J; bases unmatched to any gene: 6. The CDR3 protein is CASSFLGQGGTEAFF. CDR3 DNA: TGTGCCAGCAGCTTCCTCGGACAGGGGGGAACTGAAGCTTTCTTT.